The 19 T cell receptor beta chains below were found in one sample sequenced in a study of OX40 agonist ivuxolimab in advanced cancers. Measured with immunoSEQ multiplex PCR; TCRdb has only the in-frame clones, and not every one. Of 70,000 or so clones listed, around 88% are singletons. Sequenced material: CD4+ or CD8+ T cells sorted from blood, taken in a trial of the OX40 agonist ivuxolimab. The receptors come from an adult with an advanced solid tumor such as melanoma, head and neck, liver or kidney cancer.

The chain recombines TRBV5-1 with TRBJ1-4; tentatively, D is TRBD1 (5 bases). Per germline, CDR1 SGHRS and CDR2 YFSETQ. V was shortened by 5 bases and J by 4 bases, with 12 bases between the two germline ends. This CDR3 is built from 14 residues. The CDR3 loop is CASRVGGSNEKLFF. CDR3 DNA sequence: TGCGCCAGCAGGGTTGGGGGGAGTAATGAAAAACTGTTTTTT.

The chain couples TRBV29-1 to TRBJ2-3; D possibly corresponds to TRBD2 (6 bases). The V gene's germline CDR1 is SQVTM and CDR2 ANQGSEA. The CDR3 loop spans 13 amino acids. Trimming took off 2 bases at V and 4 bases at J, with 10 bases between the two ends. The CDR3 DNA sequence: TGCAGCGTTGAAACGGGAGTCGCAGATACGCAGTATTTT. Translated: CSVETGVADTQYF.

The genes are TRBV11-2 and TRBJ2-2, with no clear D. Per germline, CDR1 SGHAT and CDR2 FQNNGV. Trimming shortened V by 5 bases and J by 8 bases, and 9 bases separated the two germline ends. The CDR3 runs 12 residues. CDR3 sequence: CASSTSRGELFF. The CDR3 bases are TGTGCCAGCAGCACCTCGAGGGGGGAGCTGTTTTTT.

The chain carries TRBV2 and TRBJ2-1; 9 nucleotides align to TRBD1. After removal of 8 bases from V and 6 bases from J, the junction contained 8 bases not matched to a gene. Germline V gene sequence: CDR1 SNHLY, CDR2 FYNNEI. CDR3 length: 14 amino acids. CDR3: CASSPDRGGNEQFF. DNA of the CDR3: TGTGCCAGCTCTCCCGACAGGGGGGGCAATGAGCAGTTCTTC.

This chain joins TRBV5-1 and TRBJ2-7; the match to TRBD2 covers 10 bases. Unmatched junction bases numbered 6, after V lost 4 bases and J lost 2 bases. Per germline, CDR1 SGHRS and CDR2 YFSETQ. This CDR3 comprises 15 residues. The DNA of the CDR3 is TGCGCCAGCAGCCTCCTAGCGGGGGTAACCTACGAGCAGTACTTC. Amino acid sequence: CASSLLAGVTYEQYF. Full variable domain (remainder filled in from reference TRBV5-1 and TRBJ2-7): KAGVTQTPRYLIKTRGQQVTLSCSPISGHRSVSWYQQTPGQGLQFLFEYFSETQRNKGNFPGRFSGRQFSNSRSEMNVSTLELGDSALYLCASSLLAGVTYEQYFGPGTRLTVT.

This chain joins TRBV5-4 and TRBJ2-2; D is uncertain. Germline V gene data show CDR1 as SGHNT and CDR2 as YYREEE (reference sequence). Trimming took off 3 bases at V and 4 bases at J, with 13 bases between the two ends. The CDR3 is made up of 15 amino acids. Here the CDR3 reads CASSSKNTLTGELFF. The CDR3 nucleotides are TGTGCCAGCAGCTCCAAAAACACTCTCACCGGGGAGCTGTTTTTT.

The rearrangement joins TRBV27 to TRBJ2-5; 10 bases map to TRBD2. V lost 3 bases, J lost 4 bases, and 11 bases stayed unmatched. Germline CDR1 reads MNHEY; CDR2 reads SMNVEV (reference sequence). This CDR3 region has 17 residues. The CDR3 sequence: CASSFKVAGGPRETQYF. The CDR3 DNA reads as TGTGCCAGCAGTTTCAAGGTAGCGGGAGGCCCGAGAGAGACCCAGTACTTC.

The chain employs TRBV9 and TRBJ2-3, with D perhaps matching TRBD1 (5 bases). The V and J ends lost 4 bases and 6 bases respectively, with 15 bases between them. The germline V gene encodes CDR1 SGDLS and CDR2 YYNGEE. This CDR3 contains 14 residues. CDR3 bases: TGTGCCAGCAGCCCCCGTTTCAGGGCGGATACGCAGTATTTT. Amino acid sequence: CASSPRFRADTQYF.

The chain couples TRBV7-8 to TRBJ2-3; TRBD2 aligns across 7 bases. Trimming at V came to 5 bases and at J to 6 bases, leaving 11 bases not matched to a gene. Germline V gene lookup returns CDR1 SGHVS and CDR2 FQNEAQ. This CDR3 region has 15 residues. The CDR3 DNA sequence: TGTGCCAGCAGCCCGCCCGGGGGGTTGCAGGATACGCAGTATTTT. Translating gives CASSPPGGLQDTQYF.

The chain employs TRBV5-4 and TRBJ2-3; TRBD2 matches 12 bases. Unmatched junction bases numbered 3, after V lost 1 base and J lost 3 bases. Germline-derived CDR1 and CDR2 are SGHNT and YYREEE (reference sequence). This CDR3 comprises 16 residues. The CDR3 coding sequence is TGTGCCAGCAGCTTGCCGCTAGCGGGAGGGACAGATACGCAGTATTTT. It encodes CASSLPLAGGTDTQYF.

This chain joins TRBV18 and TRBJ2-7; possible D gene TRBD1, 6 bases. Germline V gene sequence: CDR1 KGHSH, CDR2 LQKENI. The CDR3 spans 14 residues. V lost 0 bases to trimming and J lost 7 bases, with 13 bases between them. CDR3 DNA: TGTGCCAGCTCACCACCGCAGGGGTATATGGAGCAGTACTTC. Encoded protein: CASSPPQGYMEQYF.

V is TRBV7-9 and J is TRBJ2-7, with D unclear. V lost 4 bases, J lost 6 bases, and 13 bases lay in between. Germline CDR1 is SEHNR and CDR2 is FQNEAQ (reference sequence). CDR3 length equals 13 residues. The CDR3 nucleotides read TGTGCCAGCAGCTGGCAGACAATCTCCGAGCAGTACTTC. It yields the protein CASSWQTISEQYF.

The chain combines TRBV30 with TRBJ2-7; 10 bases align to TRBD1. With 2 bases clipped from V and 4 bases from J, the junction kept 2 bases outside the gene matches. The CDR3 runs 13 residues. CDR1 and CDR2 (germline): GTSNPN, SVGIG (reference sequence). This CDR3 is CAWSRDRGYEQYF. The CDR3 DNA is TGTGCCTGGAGTCGGGACAGGGGATACGAGCAGTACTTC.

The chain recombines TRBV7-9 with TRBJ1-2; D is ambiguous. V was cut by 0 bases and J by 4 bases, with 6 bases left in between. The CDR3 sequence is 13 residues long. CDR1 is SEHNR, CDR2 FQNEAQ, per germline (reference sequence). The CDR3: CASSLALPYGYTF. For the CDR3, the DNA is TGTGCCAGCAGCTTAGCGCTGCCCTATGGCTACACCTTC.

J is TRBJ1-1 and V is TRBV1. TRBV1 is listed as a pseudogene. The CDR3 runs to 16 residues. The CDR3 here is CTSSQESRHTSTEAFF. CDR3 sequence (DNA): TGCACCAGCAGCCAAGAATCAAGGCACACGAGCACTGAAGCTTTCTTT.

The chain combines TRBV4-3 with TRBJ1-1, with 8 bases aligning to TRBD1. Germline trimming cut 0 bases from V and 5 bases from J; bases unmatched to any gene: 8. This CDR3 region has 16 residues. The germline V gene encodes CDR1 LGHNA and CDR2 YSLEER. The CDR3 coding sequence is TGCGCCAGCAGCCAAGATCTTCGACAGGGGTGGACTGAAGCTTTCTTT. Encoded protein: CASSQDLRQGWTEAFF.

The chain is built from TRBV9 and TRBJ2-2, with D perhaps TRBD1 (6 bases). Trimming pared 0 bases from V and 4 bases from J, leaving 10 bases between. CDR1 and CDR2 (germline): SGDLS, YYNGEE. The CDR3 contains 15 residues. CDR3 amino acids: CASSVAGVGTGELFF. CDR3 in DNA: TGTGCCAGCAGCGTAGCAGGGGTAGGCACCGGGGAGCTGTTTTTT.

This clone is a singleton in its sample. The CDR3 DNA is TGCGCCAGCAGCGGGGACAGGGGGGAGCCCCAGCATTTT. It is translated as CASSGDRGEPQHF. The V and J genes are TRBV5-1 and TRBJ1-5, with TRBD1 matching 11 bases. Germline V gene sequence: CDR1 SGHRS, CDR2 YFSETQ. J lost 8 bases, V lost 4 bases, and 2 bases had no gene match. This CDR3 has 13 residues. Supplemented by reference TRBV5-1 and TRBJ1-5, the full variable domain reads KAGVTQTPRYLIKTRGQQVTLSCSPISGHRSVSWYQQTPGQGLQFLFEYFSETQRNKGNFPGRFSGRQFSNSRSEMNVSTLELGDSALYLCASSGDRGEPQHFGDGTRLSIL.

The chain links TRBV11-3 to TRBJ2-2; perhaps D is TRBD1 or TRBD2 (5 bases each). The CDR3 spans 13 residues. Between the trimmed V and J ends, which lost 6 bases and 7 bases, there was a span of 12 bases. CDR1 is SGHNT and CDR2 is YENEEA in the germline V gene. The CDR3 DNA sequence: TGTGCCAGCAGTTCACTAGGACACGGGGAGCTGTTTTTT. This translates into CASSSLGHGELFF. Using reference TRBV11-3 and TRBJ2-2 for the parts outside the CDR3, the full variable domain is EAGVVQSPRYKIIEKKQPVAFWCNPISGHNTLYWYLQNLGQGPELLIRYENEEAVDDSQLPKDRFSAERLKGVDSTLKIQPAELGDSAVYLCASSSLGHGELFFGEGSRLTVL.